One and the same sample provided the 32 T cell receptor beta chains below, sequenced in a study of beta chain features in type 1 diabetes. Expressed TCRB transcripts got sequenced, as all isolated RNA was reverse transcribed. TCRdb's copy holds only in-frame clones and misses some; the assay was immunoSEQ multiplex PCR. Among about 160,000 clones listed, approximately 8.4% were seen once. What was sequenced was central memory CD4+ T cells from blood. These receptors were collected from a young woman in good health.

The rearrangement joins TRBV5-1 to TRBJ1-2, with 7 bases fitting TRBD1. Trimming cost V 0 bases and J 8 bases; bases outside gene matches: 16. The length of the CDR3 is 17 residues. CDR1 is SGHRS, CDR2 YFSETQ, per germline. CDR3 DNA: TGCGCCAGCAGCTTGGTAGGGGGCAAGGGCAACGATCGAGGCTACACCTTC. It specifies CASSLVGGKGNDRGYTF.

As concerns this clone: The junction does not match germline at one end; this may be a read error. The chain links TRBV11-2 to TRBJ2-7, with D possibly being TRBD1 (6 bases). Looked up from germline, CDR1 is SGHAT and CDR2 is FQNNGV. The length of the CDR3 is 12 residues. The CDR3 coding sequence is TGTGCCAGCAGCTTCAACCGGGACACTCCTTTCTTC. Translating it yields CASSFNRDTPFF.

The chain joins TRBV29-1 to TRBJ2-7, with 8 bases lining up with TRBD2. Germline loops: CDR1 SQVTM, CDR2 ANQGSEA. This CDR3 region has 12 residues. V dropped 2 bases and J dropped 3; count of bases not matched to a gene: 0. CDR3 sequence: CSVELAGYEQYF. CDR3 nucleotide sequence: TGCAGCGTTGAACTAGCGGGCTACGAGCAGTACTTC.

This clone came up a few times. The chain couples TRBV19 to TRBJ2-5; tentatively, D is TRBD1 (6 bases). The CDR3 has 14 amino acids. The germline V gene has CDR1 LNHDA and CDR2 SQIVND (reference sequence). Trimming took off 4 bases at V and 3 bases at J, with 12 bases between the two ends. CDR3 coding DNA: TGTGCCAGTAGTACTAAACAGGGAGAAGAGACCCAGTACTTC. It specifies CASSTKQGEETQYF.

The chain uses TRBV4-3 and TRBJ2-3; maybe TRBD2 (6 bases). Germline lookup yields CDR1 LGHNA and CDR2 YSLEER. The length of the CDR3 is 16 residues. Deletions cut 4 bases from V and 0 bases from J, with 14 bases between. CDR3 region: CASSPGGSGSTDTQYF. The DNA of the CDR3 is TGCGCCAGCAGCCCCGGGGGAAGCGGGAGCACAGATACGCAGTATTTT.

Only a few counts were recorded for this clone. This chain joins TRBV5-4 and TRBJ1-2; D is unresolved. The V and J ends lost 2 bases and 3 bases respectively, with 11 bases between them. This CDR3 spans 14 amino acids. Per germline, CDR1 SGHNT and CDR2 YYREEE (reference sequence). CDR3 in amino acids: CASSLAGQDYGYTF. CDR3 coding DNA: TGTGCCAGCAGCTTAGCAGGCCAAGACTATGGCTACACCTTC.

This clone has just a few counts. This sequence joins TRBV9 and TRBJ2-7; D is possibly TRBD2 (6 bases). The CDR3 is 12 amino acids. Trimming pared 4 bases from V and 4 bases from J, leaving 9 bases between. Germline assignment: CDR1 SGDLS and CDR2 YYNGEE. CDR3 region: CASSSRGYEQYF. The DNA of the CDR3 is TGTGCCAGCAGCTCGCGGGGTTACGAGCAGTACTTC.

CDR3 loop: CASRDDRGGETQYF. Here the CDR3 DNA reads TGTGCCAGCAGGGATGACAGGGGAGGGGAGACCCAGTACTTC. The genes are TRBV25-1 and TRBJ2-5; TRBD1 is a possible D gene (8 bases). From germline, CDR1 is MGHDK and CDR2 SYGVNS. This CDR3 is built from 14 residues. V lost 6 bases to trimming and J lost 5 bases, with 16 bases between them. The full variable domain, completed using reference TRBV25-1 and TRBJ2-5, is EADIYQTPRYLVIGTGKKITLECSQTMGHDKMYWYQQDPGMELHLIHYSYGVNSTEKGDLSSESTVSRIRTEHFPLTLESARPSHTSQYLCASRDDRGGETQYFGPGTRLLVL.

The chain combines TRBV4-1 with TRBJ1-5; D remains unclear. Germline V gives CDR1 MGHRA, CDR2 YSYEKL. CDR3 length: 15 residues. V lost 4 bases, J lost 2 bases, and 12 bases lay in between. Written as DNA, the CDR3 is TGCGCCAGCAGCCCTCTAGCCGGGGGCAATCAGCCCCAGCATTTT. Amino acids: CASSPLAGGNQPQHF.

The V gene is TRBV2, the J gene TRBJ1-5, with 10 bases lining up with TRBD1. J gave up 4 bases and V 5 bases, and 5 bases lay outside the gene matches. Germline V gene lookup returns CDR1 SNHLY and CDR2 FYNNEI. The CDR3 length is 15 residues. The CDR3 here is CASSWGQGINQPQHF. CDR3 bases: TGTGCCAGCAGTTGGGGACAGGGGATAAATCAGCCCCAGCATTTT.

In its sample, this clone was seen a few times. V and J are TRBV2 and TRBJ1-4, with a possible D match to TRBD1 (6 bases). V was cut by 7 bases and J by 8 bases, with 17 bases left in between. CDR3 size: 14 residues. Per germline, CDR1 SNHLY and CDR2 FYNNEI. CDR3 residues: CASTVQGLGEKLFF. The CDR3 coding sequence is TGTGCCAGCACCGTACAGGGCCTCGGGGAAAAACTGTTTTTT.

This clone turned up a few times. The identical CDR3 is also encoded by other nucleotide sequences in the sample. This chain joins TRBV6-5 and TRBJ1-2; a weak D match, TRBD1 (5 bases). There are 11 residues in the CDR3. Germline V gene lookup returns CDR1 MNHEY and CDR2 SVGAGI. V gave up 4 bases and J gave up 6 bases, with 6 bases separating them. The chain's CDR3 is CASSWGDGYTF. CDR3 in DNA: TGTGCCAGCAGTTGGGGCGATGGCTACACCTTC.

The chain links TRBV5-4 to TRBJ2-3; D possibly corresponds to TRBD2 (5 bases). CDR1 is SGHNT and CDR2 is YYREEE in the germline V gene (reference sequence). With 3 bases removed from V and 2 bases from J, the gap between germline ends came to 10 bases. CDR3 length: 14 residues. For the CDR3, the DNA is TGTGCCAGCAGCTCTCGAGGGTCCACAGATACGCAGTATTTT. Protein: CASSSRGSTDTQYF. The whole variable domain, filled in from reference TRBV5-4 and TRBJ2-3, reads ETGVTQSPTHLIKTRGQQVTLRCSSQSGHNTVSWYQQALGQGPQFIFQYYREEENGRGNFPPRFSGLQFPNYSSELNVNALELDDSALYLCASSSRGSTDTQYFGPGTRLTVL.

The chain links TRBV7-2 to TRBJ2-1; 8 bases are shared with TRBD1. V was clipped by 3 bases and J by 6 bases; unmatched bases: 7. Germline V CDR1 and CDR2: SGHTA, FQGNSA. CDR3 length equals 15 residues. DNA for the CDR3: TGTGCCAGCAGCTTGGACAGGGTGAGTGGCAATGAGCAGTTCTTC. It yields the protein CASSLDRVSGNEQFF.

This clone has a handful of counts. The CDR3 nucleotides read TGTGCCTGGAGTCCGGGGTACCTAGCCCCTGAAGCTTTCTTT. It encodes CAWSPGYLAPEAFF. The V and J genes are TRBV30 and TRBJ1-1, with no clear D. The CDR3 consists of 14 residues. The germline V gene encodes CDR1 GTSNPN and CDR2 SVGIG (reference sequence). With 2 bases removed from V and 6 bases from J, the gap between germline ends came to 16 bases.

This clone was counted a few times. This chain joins TRBV5-1 and TRBJ2-6; 8 positions match TRBD1. V lost 4 bases to trimming and J lost 0 bases; unmatched junction nucleotides: 0. This CDR3 has 15 residues. Germline V gene lookup returns CDR1 SGHRS and CDR2 YFSETQ. The CDR3 DNA reads TGCGCCAGCAGCGACAGGGGCTCTGGGGCCAACGTCCTGACTTTC. Translated: CASSDRGSGANVLTF.

The table lists this clone with a few counts. The V and J genes are TRBV5-6 and TRBJ1-6; perhaps TRBD1 as D (6 bases). Trimming took off 3 bases at V and 10 bases at J, with 14 bases between the two ends. The CDR3 contains 14 residues. Germline V gene data show CDR1 as SGHDT and CDR2 as YYEEEE. CDR3 protein: CASSWMTGRSPLHF. The CDR3 bases are TGTGCCAGCAGCTGGATGACAGGTAGATCACCCCTCCACTTT.

This clone was counted a few times. This chain uses TRBV27 with TRBJ2-7; perhaps TRBD1 as D (5 bases). CDR3 size: 15 residues. Germline assignment: CDR1 MNHEY and CDR2 SMNVEV (reference sequence). The V gene lost 2 bases and the J gene lost 3 bases, with 14 bases spanning the gap. The CDR3, as DNA: TGTGCCAGCAGTTTAAGGTGGGAAAGGGGCTACGAGCAGTACTTC. This encodes CASSLRWERGYEQYF.

This rearrangement joins TRBV5-1 to TRBJ1-2, with 10 bases that match TRBD1. The CDR3 totals 14 residues. The ends lost 4 bases at V and 2 bases at J; junction bases unmatched: 2. CDR1 and CDR2 (germline): SGHRS, YFSETQ. The CDR3 DNA reads TGCGCCAGCAGCGGACAGGGGGGGAACTATGGCTACACCTTC. Its protein is CASSGQGGNYGYTF.

In regard to this clone: Relative to the germline gene, one junction end is altered; a read error may explain this. The chain links TRBV19 to TRBJ2-6, with unresolved D. This CDR3 contains 16 residues. Germline V gene sequence: CDR1 LNHDA, CDR2 SQIVND (reference sequence). CDR3 sequence reads: CASGMIKSSGANVLTF. In DNA, the CDR3 is TGTGCCAGTGGTATGATAAAGAGCTCTGGGGCCAACGTCCTGACTTTC. The full variable domain, its missing parts supplied by reference TRBV19 and TRBJ2-6, is DGGITQSPKYLFRKEGQNVTLSCEQNLNHDAMYWYRQDPGQGLRLIYYSQIVNDFQKGDIAEGYSVSREKKESFPLTVTSAQKNPTAFYLCASGMIKSSGANVLTFGAGSRLTVL.

V gene TRBV30 combines with J gene TRBJ1-1; the match to TRBD1 covers 7 bases. V lost 4 bases to trimming and J lost 5 bases; unmatched junction nucleotides: 4. CDR3 length: 12 amino acids. From germline, CDR1 is GTSNPN and CDR2 SVGIG (reference sequence). CDR3 region: CAWTPGGTEAFF. CDR3 sequence (DNA): TGTGCCTGGACCCCAGGGGGGACTGAAGCTTTCTTT.

The CDR3 loop reads CASSLQGASQTQYF. In DNA form, the CDR3 reads TGTGCCAGCAGTCTCCAGGGGGCCAGTCAGACCCAGTACTTC. V is TRBV6-6 and J is TRBJ2-5; TRBD1 agrees at 8 bases. Germline lookup yields CDR1 MNHNY and CDR2 SVGAGI (reference sequence). The V gene end was trimmed by 5 bases and the J gene end by 6 bases; junction bases not matched to a gene: 8. The CDR3 totals 14 residues.

This chain connects TRBV14 to TRBJ2-5, with TRBD1 matching over 9 bases. The ends lost 4 bases at V and 5 bases at J; junction bases unmatched: 5. This CDR3 spans 14 amino acids. In germline, CDR1 is SGHDN, CDR2 FVKESK. The CDR3 here is CASSRGDRVETQYF. The CDR3 coding sequence is TGTGCCAGCAGCCGAGGGGACAGGGTTGAGACCCAGTACTTC.

The sample holds a few counts of this clone. This sequence joins TRBV11-2 and TRBJ1-4; TRBD1 agrees at 10 bases. Germline assignment: CDR1 SGHAT and CDR2 FQNNGV. The CDR3 covers 14 residues. The junction had 3 bases not matched to a gene; V was cut back by 3 bases and J by 8 bases. CDR3 residues: CASSLGQGLEKLFF. CDR3 DNA: TGTGCCAGCAGCTTGGGACAGGGGTTAGAAAAACTGTTTTTT.

The rearrangement links TRBV2 to TRBJ1-6; possibly TRBD1 for D (5 bases). Germline CDR1 and CDR2: SNHLY and FYNNEI. Between the trimmed V and J ends, which lost 1 base and 8 bases, there was a span of 15 bases. The CDR3 length is 16 residues. CDR3 nucleotide sequence: TGTGCCAGCAGTGAAGGGTTAAACAGGTGGGATTCACCCCTCCACTTT. This encodes CASSEGLNRWDSPLHF.

Only a few counts were recorded for this clone. The chain has TRBV5-6 and TRBJ2-5; the match to TRBD1 covers 8 bases. Losses at the gene ends were 4 bases for V and 5 bases for J; bases not matched to a gene: 4. CDR1 and CDR2 from the germline V gene are SGHDT and YYEEEE. CDR3 length: 13 residues. CDR3 protein: CASSPRTGETQYF. In nucleotides, the CDR3 is TGTGCCAGCAGCCCCCGGACAGGGGAGACCCAGTACTTC.

In its sample, this clone was seen a few times. At one of its ends the junction is not consistent with the germline gene, which may arise from a read error. The CDR3 sequence is CASSLLSGRNPEAFF. The CDR3 DNA sequence: TGTGCCAGCAGCCTACTCTCCGGCAGGAACCCTGAAGCTTTCTTT. The chain carries TRBV27 and TRBJ1-1; D is unclear. CDR3 length equals 15 residues. Germline V CDR1 and CDR2: MNHEY, SMNVEV (reference sequence).

This clone was recorded a few times. In DNA, the CDR3 is TGTGCCAGCGGGACTAGCGAGACAAATGAGCAGTTCTTC. This codes for CASGTSETNEQFF. The chain has TRBV6-1 and TRBJ2-1, with 10 nucleotides matching TRBD2. This CDR3 region has 13 residues. The trim removed 8 bases at V and 7 bases at J, leaving 5 bases unmatched. Germline CDR1 reads MNHNS; CDR2 reads SASEGT.

In its sample, this clone was seen a few times. V and J are TRBV18 and TRBJ2-1; 13 bases are a match to TRBD2. The ends lost 2 bases at V and 7 bases at J; junction bases unmatched: 2. The CDR3 covers 15 residues. Germline V gene lookup returns CDR1 KGHSH and CDR2 LQKENI. CDR3 DNA sequence: TGTGCCAGCTCACCAAGGACTAGCGGGAGTAATGAGCAGTTCTTC. The encoded protein is CASSPRTSGSNEQFF. The full variable domain, rest sourced from reference TRBV18 and TRBJ2-1, is NAGVMQNPRHLVRRRGQEARLRCSPMKGHSHVYWYRQLPEEGLKFMVYLQKENIIDESGMPKERFSAEFPKEGPSILRIQQVVRGDSAAYFCASSPRTSGSNEQFFGPGTRLTVL.

There are a few counts of this clone. The chain employs TRBV7-2 and TRBJ2-7, with 11 bases lining up with TRBD1. Germline V lookup: CDR1 SGHTA, CDR2 FQGNSA. The CDR3 runs 15 residues. J was trimmed by 4 bases and V by 5 bases; bases with no gene match: 7. In DNA, the CDR3 is TGTGCCAGCAGCCCTTCGGGACAGGGGGTTTACGAGCAGTACTTC. Residues: CASSPSGQGVYEQYF.

The sample holds a few counts of this clone. The chain is built from TRBV20-1 and TRBJ2-7; D not certain. Germline CDR1 reads DFQATT; CDR2 reads SNEGSKA (reference sequence). The CDR3 sequence is 11 residues long. Between the trimmed V and J ends, which lost 6 bases and 5 bases, there was a span of 11 bases. The CDR3 loop is CSATQDHEQYF. CDR3 DNA sequence: TGCAGTGCGACGCAGGATCACGAGCAGTACTTC.

This clone was counted only a few times. This rearrangement joins TRBV15 to TRBJ2-1, with 11 bases lining up with TRBD1. The length of the CDR3 is 15 residues. CDR1 and CDR2 from the germline V gene are LNHNV and YYDKDF (reference sequence). The J segment lost 7 bases and the V segment lost 3 bases, leaving 5 bases of the junction unmatched. The CDR3 sequence is CATSRGDRGRNEQFF. The CDR3 nucleotides read TGTGCCACCAGCAGGGGGGACAGGGGGAGGAATGAGCAGTTCTTC.